Listed here are 21 T cell receptor delta chains from one sample, sequenced in a study of gamma-delta T cells after stem cell transplantation. TCRdb used CATT to re-call clones from the RT-PCR reads. The profile shows approximately 2,400 delta-chain clones, roughly 2.5% of them singletons. The sequenced sample was gamma-delta T cells. The receptors shown here come from a human donor. It is not recorded whose cells these are; they may come from a transplant donor.

This clone is labeled medium-sized (0.01 to 0.1%). The rearrangement joins TRDV2 to TRDJ3, with 11 bases lining up with TRDD3. The V gene's germline CDR1 is GEAIGNYY and CDR2 EKD. The ends lost 0 bases at V and 0 bases at J; junction bases unmatched: 12. This CDR3 is built from 22 residues. This chain's CDR3 is CACDTVAGLGDTTSWDTRQMFF. The CDR3 DNA reads TGTGCCTGTGACACCGTTGCAGGTCTGGGGGATACCACCTCCTGGGACACCCGACAGATGTTTTTC.

This clone turned up a few times. A much larger clone lies one base from this, so it may be a read error. CDR3 loop: CACDALLGDAYTDKLIF. The DNA for the CDR3 is TGTGCCTGTGACGCCCTGTTGGGGGATGCATACACCGATAAACTCATCTTT. The chain couples TRDV2 to TRDJ1; the match to TRDD3 covers 8 bases. V was pared by 3 bases and J by 0 bases, with 11 bases of the junction left unmatched. Germline CDR1 reads GEAIGNYY; CDR2 reads EKD. CDR3 length: 17 amino acids.

V and J are TRDV2 and TRDJ1, with 8 bases identical to TRDD3. This CDR3 is 14 amino acids long. CDR1 is GEAIGNYY and CDR2 is EKD in the germline V gene. V shed 0 bases, J shed 5 bases, and the junction held 4 bases outside the gene matches. CDR3 sequence: CACDTVPGGDKLIF. The CDR3 nucleotides read TGTGCCTGTGACACCGTTCCTGGGGGAGATAAACTCATCTTT.

This clone was recorded a few times. TCRdb has a much larger clone's protein, which differs at residue 5 from the translation of this DNA, likely because of a read error; what is shown is the protein translated from the DNA. The genes are TRDV2 and TRDJ1; D may be TRDD3 (7 bases). V was shortened by 3 bases and J by 4 bases, with 17 bases between the two germline ends. Germline CDR1 GEAIGNYY, CDR2 EKD. The CDR3 is 15 amino acids. The CDR3 nucleotides are TGTGCCTGTGACGTGATGGGGATAAATAGCGATAAACTCATCTTT. It specifies CACDVMGINSDKLIF.

This clone appeared a few times. One junction end does not reproduce the germline sequence, and a read error may be involved. This rearrangement joins TRDV2 to TRDJ1; 7 bases agree with TRDD3. The germline V gene has CDR1 GEAIGNYY and CDR2 EKD. The CDR3 extends over 16 amino acids. The CDR3: CACGTVGGHGPDKLIF. CDR3 nucleotides: TGTGCCTGTGGCACCGTTGGGGGACACGGCCCCGATAAACTCATCTTT.

This clone was detected a few times. The V call is TRDV2, the J call TRDJ1, with 9 bases fitting TRDD3. The V segment lost 3 bases and the J segment 0 bases; nucleotides outside the gene matches: 13. CDR1 is GEAIGNYY and CDR2 is EKD in the germline V gene. CDR3 length equals 18 residues. In DNA, the CDR3 is TGTGCCTGTGACGCCGTACTGGGGGACTCCCAGTACACCGATAAACTCATCTTT. Residues: CACDAVLGDSQYTDKLIF.

This clone was counted only a few times. A far larger clone is one base from this, pointing to a likely read error. The chain has TRDV2 and TRDJ3; weak D call: TRDD2 (5 bases). Trimming took off 0 bases at V and 0 bases at J, with 11 bases between the two ends. Germline CDR1 GEAIGNYY, CDR2 EKD. There are 18 residues in the CDR3. The CDR3 DNA follows: TGTGCCTGTGACACCGCGCCTCCTAGCTCCTGGGACACCCGACAGATGTTTTTC. Amino acids: CACDTAPPSSWDTRQMFF.

This clone was seen a handful of times. The chain recombines TRDV2 with TRDJ1; TRDD3 matches at 10 bases. Germline V gene lookup returns CDR1 GEAIGNYY and CDR2 EKD. The CDR3 loop spans 16 amino acids. After removal of 5 bases from V and 0 bases from J, the junction contained 8 bases not matched to a gene. The chain's CDR3 is CACAVLLGDYTDKLIF. DNA of the CDR3: TGTGCCTGTGCCGTACTACTGGGGGATTACACCGATAAACTCATCTTT.

Within the sample, this clone is large. V usage is TRDV2 and J usage is TRDJ1; a possible D gene is TRDD3 (5 bases). CDR1 and CDR2 from the germline V gene are GEAIGNYY and EKD. This CDR3 has 15 residues. V was pared by 3 bases and J by 0 bases, with 13 bases between. CDR3 bases: TGTGCCTGTGACGCTGCTGGGAGATACACCGATAAACTCATCTTT. Its protein is CACDAAGRYTDKLIF.

Sample share makes this clone medium-sized. The chain combines TRDV2 with TRDJ1, with TRDD3 matching over 10 bases. Germline V lookup: CDR1 GEAIGNYY, CDR2 EKD. V was pared by 3 bases and J by 0 bases, with 21 bases of the junction left unmatched. The CDR3 length is 21 residues. CDR3 bases: TGTGCCTGTGACCCCTTAAGCCCGGTTACTGGGGGATCCCACTACACCGATAAACTCATCTTT. It codes for CACDPLSPVTGGSHYTDKLIF.

This clone was counted between two and nine times. V is TRDV2 and J is TRDJ1, with 12 bases lining up with TRDD3. The trim removed 0 bases at V and 0 bases at J, leaving 16 bases unmatched. CDR1 is GEAIGNYY and CDR2 is EKD in the germline V gene. The CDR3 sequence is 21 residues long. CDR3 sequence: CACDTGGLGDTKRLYTDKLIF. DNA of the CDR3: TGTGCCTGTGACACCGGGGGACTGGGGGATACTAAGAGGTTGTACACCGATAAACTCATCTTT.

This clone is termed medium-sized. V gene TRDV2 combines with J gene TRDJ1; TRDD3 aligns across 12 bases. Looked up from germline, CDR1 is GEAIGNYY and CDR2 is EKD. Unmatched junction bases numbered 7, after V lost 0 bases and J lost 0 bases. The CDR3 covers 18 residues. CDR3 coding DNA: TGTGCCTGTGACACCGTACTGGGGGATACTTGGGACACCGATAAACTCATCTTT. This encodes CACDTVLGDTWDTDKLIF.

A few counts support this clone. A much more abundant neighbour one base away suggests this may be a read error. The rearrangement joins TRDV2 to TRDJ1, with D perhaps TRDD3 (5 bases). The CDR3 extends over 17 amino acids. V was clipped by 5 bases and J by 1 base, with 22 bases between them. The germline gives CDR1 GEAIGNYY, CDR2 EKD. CDR3 protein: CACGPIRGQGRTDKLIF. The CDR3 DNA reads TGTGCCTGTGGCCCTATACGGGGCCAAGGCCGCACCGATAAACTCATCTTT.

The chain uses TRDV2 and TRDJ1; D remains unclear. Trimming took off 0 bases at V and 0 bases at J, with 10 bases between the two ends. This CDR3 comprises 15 residues. Germline lookup yields CDR1 GEAIGNYY and CDR2 EKD. The CDR3 nucleotides are TGTGCCTGTGACACCTTGGGACATAACACCGATAAACTCATCTTT. It specifies CACDTLGHNTDKLIF.

By share of the sample, this clone is medium-sized. The V and J genes are TRDV2 and TRDJ1, with D possibly being TRDD2 (5 bases). The germline V gene has CDR1 GEAIGNYY and CDR2 EKD. This CDR3 spans 19 amino acids. V was pared by 3 bases and J by 1 base, with 26 bases between. The CDR3 loop is CACDSLQPDFLLFTDKLIF. The DNA for the CDR3 is TGTGCCTGTGACTCCTTACAACCCGATTTCCTTCTCTTCACCGATAAACTCATCTTT.

Remarks on this clone: Translating this DNA gives a protein that differs at residue 10 from the TCRdb one, which belongs to a much larger clone; a read error is likely, and the protein shown is this translation. The chain recombines TRDV2 with TRDJ1; 9 nucleotides line up with TRDD3. This CDR3 comprises 18 residues. Germline values: CDR1 GEAIGNYY, CDR2 EKD. Losses at the gene ends were 1 base for V and 4 bases for J; bases not matched to a gene: 15. The CDR3 loop is CACDTVLGDARQSDKLIF. The CDR3 DNA sequence: TGTGCCTGTGACACTGTGCTGGGGGATGCAAGGCAGAGCGATAAACTCATCTTT.

On this clone: A much larger clone sits a single nucleotide away, making a read error possible. Other DNA sequences within the sample encode an identical CDR3. The chain recombines TRDV2 with TRDJ1; D not resolved. Looked up from germline, CDR1 is GEAIGNYY and CDR2 is EKD. The length of the CDR3 is 14 residues. DNA of the CDR3: TGTGCCTGTGACACGGTACTGAACACCGACAAACTCATCTTT. Protein: CACDTVLNTDKLIF.

For this clone: Since a far larger clone is one base different, this is likely a read error. The gene calls are TRDV2 and TRDJ1; TRDD3 is a possible D gene (5 bases). The CDR3 consists of 17 residues. V lost 1 base to trimming and J lost 1 base, with 18 bases between them. CDR1 is GEAIGNYY, CDR2 EKD, per germline. This chain's CDR3 is CACDTLMSTGRTDKLIF. For the CDR3, the DNA is TGTGCCTGTGACACTCTCATGTCGACTGGCCGCACCGATAAACTCATCTTT.

This clone is labeled medium-sized. This sequence joins TRDV2 and TRDJ1; TRDD3 matches at 9 bases. CDR3 length: 17 residues. Germline trimming cut 3 bases from V and 0 bases from J; bases unmatched to any gene: 10. Germline values: CDR1 GEAIGNYY, CDR2 EKD. The CDR3 sequence is CACDFLTGGPHTDKLIF. The CDR3 coding sequence is TGTGCCTGTGACTTCCTAACTGGGGGACCACACACCGATAAACTCATCTTT.

This chain uses TRDV2 with TRDJ1, with TRDD3 as a possible D gene (5 bases). No J gene was available from TCRdb, and it was assigned here by a germline match of the DNA. The CDR3 length is 17 residues. CDR1 GEAIGNYY and CDR2 EKD come from the germline V gene. Between the trimmed V and J ends, which lost 0 bases and 0 bases, there was a span of 16 bases. The chain's CDR3 is CACDTLRPQGNTDKLIF. The DNA for the CDR3 is TGTGCCTGTGACACCCTGCGGCCCCAGGGGAACACCGATAAACTCATCTTT.

The table lists this clone with a few counts. The chain couples TRDV2 to TRDJ1; 12 nucleotides line up with TRDD3. The CDR3 is made up of 17 amino acids. Germline V lookup: CDR1 GEAIGNYY, CDR2 EKD. The V and J ends lost 1 base and 2 bases, in that order; junction bases with no gene match: 7. DNA for the CDR3: TGTGCCTGTGACACGATACTGGGGGATACTCGGACCGATAAACTCATCTTT. Translation: CACDTILGDTRTDKLIF.